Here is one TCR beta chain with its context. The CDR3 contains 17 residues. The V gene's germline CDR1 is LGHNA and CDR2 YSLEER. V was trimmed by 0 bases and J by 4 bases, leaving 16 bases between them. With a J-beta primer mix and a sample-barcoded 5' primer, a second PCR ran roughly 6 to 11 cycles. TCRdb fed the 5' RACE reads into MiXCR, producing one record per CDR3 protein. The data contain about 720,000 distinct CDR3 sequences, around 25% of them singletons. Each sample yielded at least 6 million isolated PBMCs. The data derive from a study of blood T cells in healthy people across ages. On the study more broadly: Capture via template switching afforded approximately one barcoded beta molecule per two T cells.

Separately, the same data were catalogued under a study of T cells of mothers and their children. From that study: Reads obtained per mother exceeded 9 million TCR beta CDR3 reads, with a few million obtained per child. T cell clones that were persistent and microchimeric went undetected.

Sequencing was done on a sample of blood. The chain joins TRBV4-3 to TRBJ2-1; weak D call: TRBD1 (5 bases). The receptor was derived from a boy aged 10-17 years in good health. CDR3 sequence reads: CASSQDFKGIKYNEQFF. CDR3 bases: TGCGCCAGCAGCCAAGATTTTAAGGGGATTAAGTACAATGAGCAGTTCTTC.